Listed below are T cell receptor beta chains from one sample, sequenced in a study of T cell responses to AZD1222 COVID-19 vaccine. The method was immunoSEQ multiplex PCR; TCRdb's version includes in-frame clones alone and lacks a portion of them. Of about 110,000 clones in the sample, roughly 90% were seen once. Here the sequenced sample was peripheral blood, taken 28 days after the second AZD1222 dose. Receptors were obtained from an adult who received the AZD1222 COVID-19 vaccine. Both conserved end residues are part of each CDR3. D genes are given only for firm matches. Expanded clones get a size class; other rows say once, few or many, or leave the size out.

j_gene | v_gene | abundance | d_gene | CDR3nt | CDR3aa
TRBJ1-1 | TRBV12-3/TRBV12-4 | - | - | TGTGCCAGCAGTTTAGTCCGCAACACTGAAGCTTTCTTT | CASSLVRNTEAFF
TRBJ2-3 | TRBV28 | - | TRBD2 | TGTGCCACTCTAGCGGGAGACGCAGATACGCAGTATTTT | CATLAGDADTQYF
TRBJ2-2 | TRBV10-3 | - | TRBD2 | TGTGCCACATCTAGCGGGGGTGAACCTGGAACCGGGGAGCTGTTTTTT | CATSSGGEPGTGELFF
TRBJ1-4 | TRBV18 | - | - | TGTGCCAGCTCATTCCGCGTCGCAAAGGATTTGACTAATGAAAAACTGTTTTTT | CASSFRVAKDLTNEKLFF
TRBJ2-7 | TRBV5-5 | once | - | TGTGCCAGCAGCGCCCAATGGGGGGCCTACGAGCAGTACTTC | CASSAQWGAYEQYF
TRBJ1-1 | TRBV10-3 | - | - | TGTGCCATCAGTGCGACAGGGAACACTGAAGCTTTCTTT | CAISATGNTEAFF
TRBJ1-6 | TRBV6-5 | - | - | TGTGCCAGCAGTCCCACAGGCCATAATTCACCCCTCCACTTT | CASSPTGHNSPLHF
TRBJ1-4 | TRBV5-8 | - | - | TGTGCCAGCAGCTTGGGTGCGGTAGGGACCCCGAACGGGCTGTTTTTT | CASSLGAVGTPNGLFF
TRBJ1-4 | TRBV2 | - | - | TGTGCCAGCAGTGTTGATGAAAAACTGTTTTTT | CASSVDEKLFF
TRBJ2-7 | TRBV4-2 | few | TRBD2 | TGTGCCAGCAGCCAAAGTATAAGGACTAGCGGGAGCGAGCAGTACTTC | CASSQSIRTSGSEQYF
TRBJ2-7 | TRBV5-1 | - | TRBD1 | TGCGCCAGCAGCTTGACAGGGGGTCTGTCAAAGTACTTC | CASSLTGGLSKYF
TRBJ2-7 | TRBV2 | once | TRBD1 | TGTGCCAGCAGTTACCGGGACAGCTACGAGCAGTACTTC | CASSYRDSYEQYF
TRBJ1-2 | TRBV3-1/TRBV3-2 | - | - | TGTGCCAGCAGCCAAGAGCGACGGTCCTGGGGCTACACCTTC | CASSQERRSWGYTF
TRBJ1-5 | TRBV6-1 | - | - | TGTGCCGGCAGTGAACGAAGTTCCAATCAGCCCCAGCATTTT | CAGSERSSNQPQHF
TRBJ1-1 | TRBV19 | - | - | TGTGCCGGGTCCGACGCCTTAGGCACTGAAGCTTTCTTT | CAGSDALGTEAFF
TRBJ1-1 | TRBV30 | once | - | TGTGCCGGGTCCCAAGTGAACACTGAAGCTTTCTTT | CAGSQVNTEAFF